The 11 T cell receptor beta chains below all came from one sample that was sequenced in a study of T cells in Graves' hyperthyroidism and ophthalmopathy. RNA transcripts gave rise to amplified TCR beta CDR3 regions. An initial round of RT-PCR targeting the TCR CDR3 relied on the HTBI primer set. TCRdb re-called the multiplex PCR reads through MiXCR, storing one row per CDR3 protein. The sample records around 600,000 distinct CDR3 sequences, over 12% being singletons. Sequencing was performed on blood. The receptors were gathered from a woman between 18 and 29 years old with Graves' ophthalmopathy.

This chain joins TRBV4-1 and TRBJ1-1; maybe TRBD1 (5 bases). Trimming left V 0 bases short and J 11 bases short, with 10 bases between. The germline V gene has CDR1 MGHRA and CDR2 YSYEKL. This CDR3 has 12 residues. The CDR3 sequence: CASSQDGEGAFF. CDR3 coding DNA: TGCGCCAGCAGCCAAGATGGGGAGGGGGCTTTCTTT.

This clonotype was observed a few times. This chain uses TRBV20-1 with TRBJ2-7, with a possible D match to TRBD2 (8 bases). Trimming shortened V by 0 bases and J by 1 base, and 34 bases separated the two germline ends. Germline V CDR1 and CDR2: DFQATT, SNEGSKA (reference sequence). This CDR3 has 22 amino acids. CDR3 sequence: CSARDWGQRGSNTSQFSYEQYF. The CDR3 bases are TGCAGTGCTAGAGATTGGGGACAGCGGGGGTCTAATACATCCCAATTTTCCTACGAGCAGTACTTC.

The chain is built from TRBV19 and TRBJ1-1; D uncertain. V was cut by 8 bases and J by 14 bases, with 21 bases left in between. This CDR3 has 12 amino acids. The germline V gene has CDR1 LNHDA and CDR2 SQIVND (reference sequence). The CDR3 region has the DNA TGTGCCAGTGGTTCGGACCTCGGCCATGAGTTCTTT. Translating it yields CASGSDLGHEFF.

The sample holds many counts of this clonotype. The chain combines TRBV30 with TRBJ2-1; D uncertain. The V and J ends lost 3 bases and 7 bases respectively, with 16 bases between them. The CDR3 runs 14 residues. The V gene's germline CDR1 is GTSNPN and CDR2 SVGIG (reference sequence). CDR3 residues: CAWSHESHTNEQFF. In DNA, the CDR3 is TGTGCCTGGAGCCACGAGAGCCACACAAATGAGCAGTTCTTC.

This clonotype was seen at least ten times. The chain has TRBV2 and TRBJ1-2; TRBD1 is a possible D gene (5 bases). The germline gives CDR1 SNHLY, CDR2 FYNNEI. V was clipped by 8 bases and J by 4 bases, with 17 bases between them. The CDR3 sequence is 14 residues long. The CDR3 bases are TGTGCCAGCCAGGGACTCCGCGGGAGCTATGGCTACACCTTC. It is translated as CASQGLRGSYGYTF.

The chain employs TRBV6-5 and TRBJ2-1; D is unresolved. The CDR3 sequence is 13 residues long. Germline V gene lookup returns CDR1 MNHEY and CDR2 SVGAGI. V dropped 2 bases and J dropped 6 bases, with 8 bases sitting between them. CDR3 sequence (DNA): TGTGCCAGCAGTTACATGGCGTTCAATGAGCAGTTCTTC. Its translation: CASSYMAFNEQFF.

Many counts were recorded for this clonotype. The V gene is TRBV28, the J gene TRBJ1-6; a weak D match, TRBD1 (6 bases). The germline V and J ends were trimmed by 3 bases and 7 bases, with 19 bases remaining between them. CDR3 length equals 17 residues. Germline CDR1 MDHEN, CDR2 SYDVKM. This CDR3 reads CASSFDSRTDKNSPLHF. The CDR3 DNA sequence: TGTGCCAGCAGTTTTGATTCCCGGACAGACAAGAATTCACCCCTCCACTTT.

This clonotype was detected only a few times. The chain joins TRBV18 to TRBJ1-5; 9 bases fit TRBD1. V lost 4 bases, J lost 3 bases, and 13 bases stayed unmatched. Per the germline V gene, CDR1 is KGHSH and CDR2 is LQKENI. The CDR3 runs to 18 residues. Written as DNA, the CDR3 is TGTGCCAGCTCACTCACCGCCCCGACAGGGGGATCCAATCAGCCCCAGCATTTT. Its translation: CASSLTAPTGGSNQPQHF.

This clonotype has just a few counts. This sequence joins TRBV9 and TRBJ1-3, with TRBD1 as a possible D gene (5 bases). Looked up from germline, CDR1 is SGDLS and CDR2 is YYNGEE. V gave up 0 bases and J gave up 6 bases, with 10 bases separating them. The CDR3 extends over 14 amino acids. The CDR3 DNA is TGTGCCAGCAGCGTAGCTCCCAGGGAAAACACCATATATTTT. Translated: CASSVAPRENTIYF. The whole variable domain, remainder taken from reference TRBV9 and TRBJ1-3, is DSGVTQTPKHLITATGQRVTLRCSPRSGDLSVYWYQQSLDQGLQFLIQYYNGEERAKGNILERFSAQQFPDLHSELNLSSLELGDSALYFCASSVAPRENTIYFGEGSWLTVV.

This chain links TRBV19 with TRBJ2-1; 7 bases match TRBD1. Germline assignment: CDR1 LNHDA and CDR2 SQIVND (reference sequence). Losses at the gene ends were 6 bases for V and 9 bases for J; bases not matched to a gene: 2. The CDR3 is 11 amino acids. The CDR3 sequence: CASSTGVEQFF. Written as DNA, the CDR3 is TGTGCCAGTAGCACAGGGGTTGAGCAGTTCTTC.

The rearrangement links TRBV11-2 to TRBJ2-1; the D gene is possibly TRBD2 (6 bases). CDR1 and CDR2 from the germline V gene are SGHAT and FQNNGV. The CDR3 is made up of 16 amino acids. Trimming removed 5 bases from V and 7 bases from J, with 21 bases in between. CDR3 sequence reads: CASSQDSAGSLNEQFF. The CDR3 DNA follows: TGTGCCAGCAGCCAAGATAGTGCGGGAAGTCTGAATGAGCAGTTCTTC.